The next 17 T cell receptor beta chains were all read from a single sample in a study of cytomegalovirus exposure and HLA in healthy donors. Using immunoSEQ multiplex PCR, the repertoire was profiled, and TCRdb retains in-frame clones only, with some absent. The repertoire holds 200,000 to 250,000 clones, less than 90% seen once, with roughly 5.7% in the top ten. The specimen was PBMCs. All receptors derive from a woman aged 18 to 35 in good health and CMV-seronegative.

J is TRBJ1-2 and V is TRBV27; 10 bases fit TRBD1. From germline, CDR1 is MNHEY and CDR2 SMNVEV (reference sequence). Unmatched junction bases numbered 3, after V lost 0 bases and J lost 8 bases. This CDR3 is 14 amino acids long. CDR3 residues: CASSLSGTGVGYTF. In nucleotides, the CDR3 is TGTGCCAGCAGTTTATCAGGGACAGGGGTCGGCTACACCTTC.

The chain combines TRBV10-3 with TRBJ1-2; 8 positions match TRBD1. Germline assignment: CDR1 ENHRY and CDR2 SYGVKD. The CDR3 extends over 14 amino acids. After removal of 7 bases from V and 4 bases from J, the junction contained 8 bases not matched to a gene. The CDR3 region has the DNA TGTGCCATCAAGGGGACAGGTGATTTCTATGGCTACACCTTC. Translation gives CAIKGTGDFYGYTF.

The CDR3 sequence: CAWSEWGQKYNEQFF. CDR3 DNA: TGTGCCTGGAGCGAATGGGGACAGAAGTACAATGAGCAGTTCTTC. V usage is TRBV30 and J usage is TRBJ2-1; 7 bases line up with TRBD1. The CDR3 contains 15 residues. CDR1 GTSNPN and CDR2 SVGIG come from the germline V gene (reference sequence). V was clipped by 3 bases and J by 4 bases; unmatched bases: 9.

The chain is built from TRBV4-1 and TRBJ2-3, with D hard to call. The germline V gene has CDR1 MGHRA and CDR2 YSYEKL. This CDR3 contains 16 residues. The ends were cut back, 1 base at V and 2 bases at J, with 13 bases in the middle. CDR3 DNA sequence: TGCGCCAGCAGCCAAGTTGGCGGTGGTAACACAGATACGCAGTATTTT. Its translation: CASSQVGGGNTDTQYF.

There are a few counts of this clone. The chain employs TRBV19 and TRBJ1-1; no clear D gene. The germline V and J ends were trimmed by 6 bases and 10 bases, with 12 bases remaining between them. Germline-derived CDR1 and CDR2 are LNHDA and SQIVND (reference sequence). This CDR3 has 11 amino acids. The CDR3 is CASRYDRRAFF. The CDR3, as DNA: TGTGCCAGTAGGTACGACCGCAGAGCTTTCTTT.

The chain is built from TRBV29-1 and TRBJ2-1, with 7 positions matching TRBD1. Germline V gene lookup returns CDR1 SQVTM and CDR2 ANQGSEA. Germline trimming cut 0 bases from V and 12 bases from J; bases unmatched to any gene: 14. This CDR3 comprises 15 residues. CDR3 coding DNA: TGCAGCGTTGAAGATCTTAATAGGGGGCCCCGGTTGCAGTTCTTC. It translates to CSVEDLNRGPRLQFF.

This clone was counted a single time. V gene TRBV6-5 combines with J gene TRBJ2-5, with D possibly being TRBD2 (5 bases). V dropped 8 bases and J dropped 5 bases, with 15 bases sitting between them. The CDR3 has 13 residues. Germline-derived CDR1 and CDR2 are MNHEY and SVGAGI. DNA for the CDR3: TGTGCCAGCGAACCGAGGGAGCGGGAGACCCAGTACTTC. Its translation is CASEPRERETQYF.

V gene TRBV4-1 combines with J gene TRBJ2-1; tentatively, D is TRBD2 (6 bases). Trimming cost V 4 bases and J 3 bases, with 16 bases left between them. This CDR3 is built from 16 residues. Germline-derived CDR1 and CDR2 are MGHRA and YSYEKL. CDR3 in amino acids: CASSPPGVADYNEQFF. CDR3 in DNA: TGCGCCAGCAGCCCGCCGGGGGTAGCGGACTACAATGAGCAGTTCTTC.

The gene calls are TRBV10-1 and TRBJ2-7; D is undetermined. The germline V gene has CDR1 WNHNN and CDR2 SYGVQD (reference sequence). Trimming cost V 4 bases and J 3 bases, with 7 bases left between them. The CDR3 runs 12 residues. CDR3 residues: CASSVDGYEQYF. The DNA of the CDR3 is TGCGCCAGCAGTGTGGACGGCTACGAGCAGTACTTC.

V usage is TRBV19 and J usage is TRBJ2-2; D call uncertain. This CDR3 spans 12 amino acids. CDR1 is LNHDA and CDR2 is SQIVND in the germline V gene (reference sequence). Trimming shortened V by 10 bases and J by 7 bases, and 13 bases separated the two germline ends. CDR3 sequence: CATNGGFGELFF. In DNA form, the CDR3 reads TGTGCCACTAACGGTGGTTTCGGGGAGCTGTTTTTT.

CDR3 DNA: TGTGCCAGCAGCAAGACTAGCGGGAGGGAAACAGATACGCAGTATTTT. Its translation: CASSKTSGRETDTQYF. The chain combines TRBV7-6 with TRBJ2-3; TRBD2 aligns across 14 bases. Germline V gene sequence: CDR1 SGHVS, CDR2 FNYEAQ. V trimming: 5 bases; J trimming: 3 bases; junction bases outside the gene matches: 4. There are 16 residues in the CDR3. The full variable domain, its missing parts supplied by reference TRBV7-6 and TRBJ2-3, is GAGVSQSPRYKVTKRGQDVALRCDPISGHVSLYWYRQALGQGPEFLTYFNYEAQQDKSGLPNDRFSAERPEGSISTLTIQRTEQRDSAMYRCASSKTSGRETDTQYFGPGTRLTVL.

This clone showed up many times. This chain connects TRBV27 to TRBJ2-3; TRBD1 aligns across 7 bases. J gave up 10 bases and V 5 bases, and 12 bases lay outside the gene matches. This CDR3 has 14 amino acids. Germline assignment: CDR1 MNHEY and CDR2 SMNVEV (reference sequence). This chain's CDR3 is CASSLRDSLTPQYF. The DNA of the CDR3 is TGTGCCAGCAGTCTCCGGGACAGCCTAACCCCGCAGTATTTT.

The rearrangement joins TRBV9 to TRBJ2-5; 14 positions agree with TRBD2. The germline gives CDR1 SGDLS, CDR2 YYNGEE. The CDR3 covers 19 residues. Unmatched junction bases numbered 16, after V lost 4 bases and J lost 5 bases. CDR3 DNA sequence: TGTGCCAGCAGCCCGCCAACCGGACTAGCGGGGGGCGTGATTGAGACCCAGTACTTC. Its translation is CASSPPTGLAGGVIETQYF.

The chain carries TRBV7-9 and TRBJ1-5; D ambiguous. The CDR3 length is 12 residues. V lost 1 base, J lost 6 bases, and 4 bases lay in between. Looked up from germline, CDR1 is SEHNR and CDR2 is FQNEAQ (reference sequence). In DNA form, the CDR3 reads TGTGCCAGCAGCTTAGATAGTCAGCCCCAGCATTTT. Translated: CASSLDSQPQHF.

The chain couples TRBV4-1 to TRBJ2-1; 7 bases agree with TRBD2. Germline V gives CDR1 MGHRA, CDR2 YSYEKL. This CDR3 has 14 amino acids. V lost 4 bases to trimming and J lost 6 bases; unmatched junction nucleotides: 6. CDR3: CASSPRTSSNEQFF. CDR3 bases: TGCGCCAGCAGCCCCCGGACTAGTTCCAATGAGCAGTTCTTC.

The J gene is TRBJ1-4, the V gene TRBV5-8; no reliable D call. Per the germline V gene, CDR1 is SGHTS and CDR2 is YDEGEE. V was pared by 0 bases and J by 8 bases, with 11 bases between. CDR3 length equals 14 residues. CDR3 coding DNA: TGTGCCAGCAGCTTGGTTTACGGGAAAGAAAAACTGTTTTTT. It specifies CASSLVYGKEKLFF.

V is TRBV11-2 and J is TRBJ2-7; D tentatively reads TRBD1 or TRBD2 (5 bases each). CDR1 is SGHAT, CDR2 FQNNGV, per germline. This CDR3 has 15 residues. Trimming removed 5 bases from V and 0 bases from J, with 14 bases in between. The CDR3 DNA follows: TGTGCCAGCAGCCCCCAGGGAGTGAACTCCTACGAGCAGTACTTC. It encodes CASSPQGVNSYEQYF.